Presented here are 8 T cell receptor beta chains from one specimen sequenced in a study of patients and donors after allogeneic stem cell transplantation. MiXCR, run by TCRdb on the RT-PCR reads, gives a single entry per CDR3 protein. The sample records some 880,000 distinct CDR3 sequences, approximately 18% being singletons. Material for sequencing was blood, either unsorted or a sorted T cell fraction (not recorded which). Source of these receptors: a human donor who was either an allogeneic HSCT recipient or a stem cell or donor lymphocyte infusion donor (not recorded which). It is not recorded whose cells these are; they may come from a transplant donor.

The chain carries TRBV9 and TRBJ2-3; D perhaps matches TRBD2 (6 bases). Trimming left V 4 bases short and J 2 bases short, with 14 bases between. The CDR3 extends over 15 amino acids. The germline gives CDR1 SGDLS, CDR2 YYNGEE. The CDR3 is CASSHGGGDTDTQYF. Written as DNA, the CDR3 is TGTGCCAGCAGCCATGGCGGAGGGGACACAGATACGCAGTATTTT.

Only a few counts were recorded for this clonotype. The chain employs TRBV19 and TRBJ2-7; D is perhaps TRBD1 (5 bases). V dropped 1 base and J dropped 3 bases, with 7 bases sitting between them. The CDR3 is made up of 13 amino acids. CDR1 and CDR2 from the germline V gene are LNHDA and SQIVND (reference sequence). This CDR3 is CASSIGTGYEQYF. The CDR3 DNA sequence: TGTGCCAGTAGTATAGGTACAGGCTACGAGCAGTACTTC.

V gene TRBV12-3 or TRBV12-4 combines with J gene TRBJ1-4; 9 nucleotides line up with TRBD1. The CDR3 extends over 17 amino acids. V was clipped by 6 bases and J by 0 bases; unmatched bases: 8. The CDR3: CASRPQGAASTNEKLFF. The CDR3 DNA sequence: TGTGCCAGCAGACCACAGGGGGCGGCTTCAACTAATGAAAAACTGTTTTTT.

V usage is TRBV5-1 and J usage is TRBJ1-2; D remains ambiguous. Germline CDR1 reads SGHRS; CDR2 reads YFSETQ. The CDR3 is 12 residues long. Trimming stripped 5 bases from V and 1 base from J, with 6 bases between. CDR3 coding DNA: TGCGCCAGCAGGGGTGTTAACTATGGCTACACCTTC. Amino acids: CASRGVNYGYTF.

V and J are TRBV9 and TRBJ1-3; D is possibly TRBD1 (5 bases). Trimming shortened V by 0 bases and J by 4 bases, and 8 bases separated the two germline ends. This CDR3 has 14 amino acids. The germline CDR1 and CDR2 sequences are SGDLS and YYNGEE. CDR3 nucleotide sequence: TGTGCCAGCAGCGTAGTGGGGGACGGAAACACCATATATTTT. Amino acids: CASSVVGDGNTIYF.

In this sample, this clonotype turned up a few times. The chain's CDR3 is CASSYSASGSQYF. DNA for the CDR3: TGTGCCAGCAGTTACTCTGCTAGCGGGTCCCAGTACTTC. V gene TRBV6-2 or TRBV6-3 combines with J gene TRBJ2-5; 8 bases agree with TRBD2. This CDR3 comprises 13 residues. Germline CDR1 and CDR2: MNHEY and SVGEGT. With 0 bases clipped from V and 9 bases from J, the junction kept 3 bases outside the gene matches.

The chain has TRBV19 and TRBJ1-6; D ambiguous. Trimming removed 3 bases at V and 9 bases at J, with 15 bases between. CDR1 LNHDA and CDR2 SQIVND come from the germline V gene (reference sequence). The CDR3 totals 15 residues. The CDR3 DNA is TGTGCCAGTAGTATCTCCACAAGGAGGGCTTCACCCCTCCACTTT. Its translation is CASSISTRRASPLHF.

The V gene is TRBV4-1, the J gene TRBJ1-3, with a possible D match to TRBD1 (5 bases). CDR1 is MGHRA and CDR2 is YSYEKL in the germline V gene. The V end lost 2 bases, the J end lost 0 bases, and 14 bases lay between the germline ends. CDR3 length: 17 residues. The DNA for the CDR3 is TGCGCCAGCAGCCAACGACAAGACAGCCCCTCTGGAAACACCATATATTTT. This codes for CASSQRQDSPSGNTIYF.